The clone carrying this TCR beta chain was seen just once. Its cognate antigen is unknown. CDR1 MNHEY and CDR2 SVGAGI come from the germline V gene. The CDR3 has 13 residues. V was pared by 4 bases and J by 5 bases, with 4 bases of the junction left unmatched. These donors were members of the roughly 110-subject validation cohort, a group separate from the approximately 640-subject first cohort. These data originate in a study of cytomegalovirus exposure and HLA in healthy donors. Clones were sequenced by immunoSEQ multiplex PCR, and TCRdb holds only the in-frame ones, with some missing. The table lists about 120,000 clones, about 83% of them singletons. Notes on the study in general: Cytomegalovirus-associated TCR beta chains were listed, numbering approximately 150.

The sequencing input was PBMCs. The receptor comes from a woman in her 30s in good health and CMV-seronegative. The chain is built from TRBV6-5 and TRBJ1-1; TRBD1 matches at 7 bases. The chain's CDR3 is CASSSPGGTEAFF. The CDR3 DNA sequence: TGTGCCAGCAGTTCCCCAGGGGGGACTGAAGCTTTCTTT.